This T cell receptor beta chain was identified during a study of blood T cell repertoires in COVID-19. Germline V gene lookup returns CDR1 MGHDK and CDR2 SYGVNS. Trimming pared 0 bases from V and 7 bases from J, leaving 13 bases between. The CDR3 is made up of 15 amino acids. This clone was seen a single time. The table came from immunoSEQ multiplex PCR; TCRdb's copy has only in-frame clones and leaves some out. In the table there are over 200,000 clones, about 80% of which are singletons. The sequenced sample consisted of PBMCs or T cells enriched from blood (not recorded which). The sequence was collected from a man aged 40-55 years who had recovered from COVID-19. The rearrangement uses TRBV25-1 and TRBJ1-3, with D maybe TRBD1 (5 bases). CDR3 loop: CASSEYQSRGNTIYF. CDR3 bases: TGTGCCAGCAGTGAATACCAATCCCGGGGGAACACCATATATTTT. The variable domain in full, completed from reference TRBV25-1 and TRBJ1-3, reads EADIYQTPRYLVIGTGKKITLECSQTMGHDKMYWYQQDPGMELHLIHYSYGVNSTEKGDLSSESTVSRIRTEHFPLTLESARPSHTSQYLCASSEYQSRGNTIYFGEGSWLTVV.